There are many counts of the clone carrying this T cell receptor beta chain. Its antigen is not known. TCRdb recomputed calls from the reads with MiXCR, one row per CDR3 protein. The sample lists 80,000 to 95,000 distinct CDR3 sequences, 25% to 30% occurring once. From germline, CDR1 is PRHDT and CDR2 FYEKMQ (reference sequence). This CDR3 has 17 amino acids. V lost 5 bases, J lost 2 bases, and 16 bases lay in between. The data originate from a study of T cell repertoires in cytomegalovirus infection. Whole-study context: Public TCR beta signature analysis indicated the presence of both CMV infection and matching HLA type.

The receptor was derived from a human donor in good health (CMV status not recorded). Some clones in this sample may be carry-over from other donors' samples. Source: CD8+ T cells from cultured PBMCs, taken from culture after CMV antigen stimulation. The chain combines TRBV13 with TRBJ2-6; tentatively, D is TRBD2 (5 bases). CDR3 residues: CASSEEVGSPGANVLTF. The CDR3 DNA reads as TGTGCCAGCAGCGAAGAGGTTGGGAGCCCTGGGGCCAACGTCCTGACTTTC.